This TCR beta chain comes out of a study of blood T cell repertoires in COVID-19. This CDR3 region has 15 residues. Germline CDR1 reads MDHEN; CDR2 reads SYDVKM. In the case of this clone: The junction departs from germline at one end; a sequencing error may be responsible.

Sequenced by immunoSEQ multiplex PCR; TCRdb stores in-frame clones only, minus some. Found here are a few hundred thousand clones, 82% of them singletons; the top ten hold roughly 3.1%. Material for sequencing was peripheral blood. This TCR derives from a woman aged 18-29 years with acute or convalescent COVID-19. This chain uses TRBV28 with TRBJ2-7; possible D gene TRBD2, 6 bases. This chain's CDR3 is CASSTDGGGVYVQYF. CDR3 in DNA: TGTGCCAGCAGTACGGACGGGGGTGGAGTTTACGTGCAGTACTTC.